A single sample is the source of the 23 T cell receptor beta chains below, sequenced in a study of radiation and T cells in renal cell carcinoma. The time point denotes: blood 2 weeks post-SBRT. Treatment meaning: 15 Gy SBRT to primary tumor, nephrectomy 4 weeks later. Profiled with immunoSEQ multiplex PCR; TCRdb holds only in-frame clones, not every one. Of about 120,000 clones listed, over 75% are singletons. Sequencing used blood, obtained from a patient whose treatment included radiotherapy and nephrectomy. The receptor source for this set is a man in his fifties with renal cell carcinoma.

The genes are TRBV4-1 and TRBJ1-1, with TRBD1 matching over 10 bases. V shed 2 bases, J shed 0 bases, and the junction held 9 bases outside the gene matches. From germline, CDR1 is MGHRA and CDR2 YSYEKL. This CDR3 is 18 amino acids long. The CDR3 protein is CASSQTQPGQGMNTEAFF. The DNA for the CDR3 is TGCGCCAGCAGCCAAACTCAACCGGGACAGGGGATGAACACTGAAGCTTTCTTT.

The rearrangement links TRBV2 to TRBJ2-2, with 10 bases that match TRBD2. V shed 6 bases, J shed 4 bases, and the junction held 5 bases outside the gene matches. Germline CDR1 SNHLY, CDR2 FYNNEI. The CDR3 length is 15 residues. As DNA, the CDR3 is TGTGCCAGCAGCCTGGGACTAGCGAGCACCGGGGAGCTGTTTTTT. It codes for CASSLGLASTGELFF.

This chain uses TRBV19 with TRBJ2-7; no clear D gene. Trimming cost V 6 bases and J 2 bases, with 20 bases left between them. Looked up from germline, CDR1 is LNHDA and CDR2 is SQIVND (reference sequence). This CDR3 spans 16 amino acids. This CDR3 is CASRATQAGEPYEQYF. The CDR3 DNA reads TGTGCCAGTAGGGCAACTCAGGCTGGTGAGCCCTACGAGCAGTACTTC.

This chain links TRBV7-9 with TRBJ1-1; no reliable D call. Germline CDR1 reads SEHNR; CDR2 reads FQNEAQ (reference sequence). V was shortened by 2 bases and J by 12 bases, with 19 bases between the two germline ends. The CDR3 runs to 14 residues. This CDR3 reads CASSLSSGSEPSFF. The CDR3 DNA is TGTGCCAGCAGCTTATCGTCAGGTTCCGAGCCTTCTTTCTTT.

V and J are TRBV10-2 and TRBJ2-7, with TRBD1 identical over 10 bases. Trimming at V came to 0 bases and at J to 9 bases, leaving 11 bases not matched to a gene. CDR3 length: 16 residues. Germline-derived CDR1 and CDR2 are WSHSY and SAAADI. CDR3 in amino acids: CASSESGGTGVSGQYF. Written as DNA, the CDR3 is TGCGCCAGCAGTGAGTCGGGGGGGACAGGGGTATCAGGGCAGTACTTC.

The CDR3 DNA is TGTGCCAGCAGTGAACTGGGACAGGGGAGGTACAATGAGCAGTTCTTC. Protein product: CASSELGQGRYNEQFF. The chain combines TRBV6-1 with TRBJ2-1, with 10 bases fitting TRBD1. CDR1 is MNHNS and CDR2 is SASEGT in the germline V gene. V lost 2 bases to trimming and J lost 4 bases; unmatched junction nucleotides: 5. The CDR3 has 16 amino acids.

This chain uses TRBV6-1 with TRBJ2-7; 15 bases are a match to TRBD2. The length of the CDR3 is 15 residues. Trimming at V came to 6 bases and at J to 3 bases, leaving 3 bases not matched to a gene. The germline CDR1 and CDR2 sequences are MNHNS and SASEGT. The CDR3 nucleotides read TGTGCCAGCAGGGGACTAGCGGGGGGTCTCTACGAGCAGTACTTC. Translation: CASRGLAGGLYEQYF.

J is TRBJ2-5 and V is TRBV29-1, with TRBD1 matching 8 bases. Looked up from germline, CDR1 is SQVTM and CDR2 is ANQGSEA. The CDR3 has 15 amino acids. V was pared by 4 bases and J by 2 bases, with 9 bases of the junction left unmatched. CDR3 nucleotides: TGCAGCGTTGGACCAACAGGGGGGAGGCAAGAGACCCAGTACTTC. This codes for CSVGPTGGRQETQYF.

The chain carries TRBV7-8 and TRBJ1-2, with 9 bases identical to TRBD1. V lost 4 bases and J lost 1; bases outside the gene matches: 10. The CDR3 totals 17 residues. Germline loops: CDR1 SGHVS, CDR2 FQNEAQ. This CDR3 is CASSSTGGWASNYGYTF. The DNA of the CDR3 is TGTGCCAGCAGCTCCACAGGGGGCTGGGCAAGTAACTATGGCTACACCTTC.

This chain uses TRBV7-3 with TRBJ2-3; a weak D match, TRBD1 (6 bases). The CDR3 loop spans 14 amino acids. V lost 1 base to trimming and J lost 4 bases, with 9 bases between them. Germline V gene lookup returns CDR1 SGHTA and CDR2 FQGTGA. The CDR3: CASSLNGGSDTQYF. The CDR3 region has the DNA TGTGCCAGCAGCTTAAATGGGGGCTCAGATACGCAGTATTTT.

The CDR3 region has the DNA TGCGCCAGCAGCTTGGGGGATGGACCCTATGGCTACACCTTC. This translates into CASSLGDGPYGYTF. This chain uses TRBV5-1 with TRBJ1-2; D gene unclear. Germline CDR1 reads SGHRS; CDR2 reads YFSETQ. The CDR3 totals 14 residues. Deletions cut 0 bases from V and 4 bases from J, with 10 bases between. Combining the CDR3 with reference TRBV5-1 and TRBJ1-2 gives the whole variable domain KAGVTQTPRYLIKTRGQQVTLSCSPISGHRSVSWYQQTPGQGLQFLFEYFSETQRNKGNFPGRFSGRQFSNSRSEMNVSTLELGDSALYLCASSLGDGPYGYTFGSGTRLTVV.

The table lists this clone with a few counts. V and J are TRBV30 and TRBJ1-2; D uncertain. V shed 3 bases and J shed 7 bases, with 9 bases lying between them. The CDR3 covers 11 residues. CDR1 and CDR2 from the germline V gene are GTSNPN and SVGIG (reference sequence). This chain's CDR3 is CAWRLVGGYTF. The CDR3 DNA reads as TGTGCCTGGAGACTCGTAGGTGGCTACACCTTC.

The chain couples TRBV4-1 to TRBJ2-3; D assignment may be TRBD1 or TRBD2 (5 bases each). CDR3 length: 16 amino acids. Germline loops: CDR1 MGHRA, CDR2 YSYEKL. V was clipped by 6 bases and J by 2 bases, with 18 bases between them. As DNA, the CDR3 is TGCGCCAGCAGTAATCCGGGACGGACGGCCACAGATACGCAGTATTTT. As protein: CASSNPGRTATDTQYF.

V usage is TRBV9 and J usage is TRBJ2-5; the D gene is possibly TRBD2 (5 bases). The germline gives CDR1 SGDLS, CDR2 YYNGEE. Trimming cost V 0 bases and J 4 bases, with 19 bases left between them. This CDR3 has 17 amino acids. CDR3 coding DNA: TGTGCCAGCAGCGTAGACCCGGGCCTAGCTTTCGGAGAGACCCAGTACTTC. It specifies CASSVDPGLAFGETQYF.

The CDR3 DNA reads as TGTGCCAGCAGCCAAGATTTCAGTCCCTCCTACAATGAGCAGTTCTTC. This translates into CASSQDFSPSYNEQFF. The V call is TRBV4-2, the J call TRBJ2-1; D is unclear. The CDR3 runs to 16 residues. Trimming removed 0 bases from V and 0 bases from J, with 9 bases in between. Germline V CDR1 and CDR2: LGHNA, YNFKEQ.

The chain employs TRBV2 and TRBJ2-1, with 10 bases aligning to TRBD2. Germline-derived CDR1 and CDR2 are SNHLY and FYNNEI. The CDR3 sequence is 14 residues long. The trim removed 5 bases at V and 8 bases at J, leaving 6 bases unmatched. The CDR3 reads CASSTRTSGHEQFF. CDR3 nucleotides: TGTGCCAGCAGTACAAGGACTAGCGGCCATGAGCAGTTCTTC.

This chain connects TRBV2 to TRBJ2-3, with 7 bases lining up with TRBD1. The V gene end was trimmed by 5 bases and the J gene end by 0 bases; junction bases not matched to a gene: 5. CDR1 SNHLY and CDR2 FYNNEI come from the germline V gene. The CDR3 extends over 15 amino acids. The DNA of the CDR3 is TGTGCCAGCAGTCTCGACAGGGCTAGCACAGATACGCAGTATTTT. Encoded protein: CASSLDRASTDTQYF.

V is TRBV11-2 and J is TRBJ2-7, with 11 bases lining up with TRBD2. V lost 5 bases, J lost 3 bases, and 6 bases stayed unmatched. CDR1 and CDR2 (germline): SGHAT, FQNNGV. CDR3 length equals 15 residues. The CDR3 loop reads CASSPLAGGLYEQYF. CDR3 in DNA: TGTGCCAGCAGCCCCTTAGCGGGGGGGCTCTACGAGCAGTACTTC.

This sequence joins TRBV2 and TRBJ2-5; 8 bases are shared with TRBD1. The CDR3 is 14 residues long. Germline values: CDR1 SNHLY, CDR2 FYNNEI. The ends lost 5 bases at V and 1 base at J; junction bases unmatched: 3. CDR3 sequence reads: CASSIDRGQETQYF. The CDR3 DNA reads TGTGCCAGCAGTATAGACAGGGGCCAAGAGACCCAGTACTTC.

This chain connects TRBV7-2 to TRBJ1-2, with a possible D match to TRBD1 (6 bases). Trimming took 1 base from V and 3 from J, leaving 12 bases between them. The V gene's germline CDR1 is SGHTA and CDR2 FQGNSA. The CDR3 is 15 residues long. DNA of the CDR3: TGTGCCAGCAGCTTAGTGGAGGGGGGAGACTATGGCTACACCTTC. Residues: CASSLVEGGDYGYTF. The whole variable domain, remainder taken from reference TRBV7-2 and TRBJ1-2, is GAGVSQSPSNKVTEKGKDVELRCDPISGHTALYWYRQSLGQGLEFLIYFQGNSAPDKSGLPSDRFSAERTGGSVSTLTIQRTQQEDSAVYLCASSLVEGGDYGYTFGSGTRLTVV.

The chain employs TRBV6-1 and TRBJ2-7; no firm D call. Trimming took 6 bases from V and 0 from J, leaving 9 bases between them. Germline CDR1 reads MNHNS; CDR2 reads SASEGT. This CDR3 region has 13 residues. The CDR3 nucleotides read TGTGCCAGCAGACAGTTCAGCTCCTACGAGCAGTACTTC. It is translated as CASRQFSSYEQYF.

This rearrangement joins TRBV4-1 to TRBJ2-5; D may be TRBD2 (5 bases). The CDR3 is made up of 16 amino acids. Germline V lookup: CDR1 MGHRA, CDR2 YSYEKL. The V and J ends lost 2 bases and 2 bases respectively, with 15 bases between them. The CDR3 DNA reads as TGCGCCAGCAGCCAAATTACGGACTTGCTTCAAGAGACCCAGTACTTC. Amino acids: CASSQITDLLQETQYF.

The chain couples TRBV30 to TRBJ2-7; no clear D gene. Germline V gives CDR1 GTSNPN, CDR2 SVGIG (reference sequence). Trimming cost V 7 bases and J 4 bases, with 17 bases left between them. The CDR3 is made up of 13 amino acids. CDR3 sequence: CASSGYLVYEQYF. For the CDR3, the DNA is TGTGCCTCATCCGGTTACTTAGTTTACGAGCAGTACTTC.